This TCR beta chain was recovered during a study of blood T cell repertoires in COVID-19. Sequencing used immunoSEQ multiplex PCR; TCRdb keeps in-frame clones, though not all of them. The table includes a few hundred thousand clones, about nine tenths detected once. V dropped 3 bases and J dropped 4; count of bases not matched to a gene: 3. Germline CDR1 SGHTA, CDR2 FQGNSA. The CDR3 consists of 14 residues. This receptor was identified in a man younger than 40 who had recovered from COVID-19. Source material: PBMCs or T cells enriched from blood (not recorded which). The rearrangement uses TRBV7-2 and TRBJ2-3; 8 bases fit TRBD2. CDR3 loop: CASSFKRESDTQYF. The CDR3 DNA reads TGTGCCAGCAGCTTCAAGCGGGAGTCAGATACGCAGTATTTT.